The 22 T cell receptor beta chains below all came from one sample that was sequenced in a study of blood T cell repertoires in COVID-19. This table comes from immunoSEQ multiplex PCR, and its TCRdb copy is limited to in-frame clones, with some not included. This sample has 350,000 to 500,000 clones, with roughly 90% found just once. The sample was PBMCs or T cells enriched from blood (not recorded which). The receptors stem from a woman aged 18-29 years who had been exposed to COVID-19.

J is TRBJ1-2 and V is TRBV3-1 (or the pseudogene TRBV3-2), with unresolved D. The CDR3 spans 14 residues. The V and J ends lost 0 bases and 2 bases respectively, with 7 bases between them. CDR1 and CDR2 (germline): LGHDT, YNNKEL (reference sequence). The CDR3 coding sequence is TGTGCCAGCAGCCAAGATAGACTAAACTATGGCTACACCTTC. It translates to CASSQDRLNYGYTF.

This clone was detected a few times. The rearrangement uses TRBV4-2 and TRBJ2-7; tentative D call: TRBD1 (5 bases). Germline CDR1 reads LGHNA; CDR2 reads YNFKEQ. V was trimmed by 6 bases and J by 2 bases, leaving 11 bases between them. The CDR3 has 13 residues. CDR3 sequence (DNA): TGTGCCAGCAGTTGGGGCAGGACCTACGAGCAGTACTTC. Protein sequence: CASSWGRTYEQYF.

This clone was seen a single time. The chain uses TRBV7-2 and TRBJ2-5; D is perhaps TRBD1 (7 bases). Germline CDR1 is SGHTA and CDR2 is FQGNSA. This CDR3 comprises 15 residues. V dropped 5 bases and J dropped 5 bases, with 18 bases sitting between them. CDR3 DNA sequence: TGTGCCAGCAGCCTGGCGGGACAGACTATCGAGACCCAGTACTTC. This translates into CASSLAGQTIETQYF.

The chain joins TRBV10-3 to TRBJ2-5; 9 positions match TRBD1. Germline lookup yields CDR1 ENHRY and CDR2 SYGVKD. The trim removed 2 bases at V and 5 bases at J, leaving 3 bases unmatched. The CDR3 runs 14 residues. This chain's CDR3 is CAISEGQGMETQYF. DNA of the CDR3: TGTGCCATCAGTGAGGGACAGGGGATGGAGACCCAGTACTTC.

This sequence joins TRBV7-2 and TRBJ1-5; D may be TRBD1 (6 bases). Trimming took 2 bases from V and 1 from J, leaving 9 bases between them. The V gene's germline CDR1 is SGHTA and CDR2 FQGNSA. The CDR3 is made up of 15 amino acids. This chain's CDR3 is CASSLLGGSNQPQHF. DNA of the CDR3: TGTGCCAGCAGCTTACTTGGGGGCAGCAATCAGCCCCAGCATTTT.

This chain uses TRBV29-1 with TRBJ2-2, with D perhaps matching TRBD1 (6 bases). The germline gives CDR1 SQVTM, CDR2 ANQGSEA. V shed 7 bases and J shed 5 bases, with 14 bases lying between them. The CDR3 is made up of 13 amino acids. CDR3 in DNA: TGCAGCGGTGGGACACCAACGACCGGGGAGCTGTTTTTT. It yields the protein CSGGTPTTGELFF.

The chain employs TRBV5-8 and TRBJ1-5; a possible D gene is TRBD1 (6 bases). Germline V gene data show CDR1 as SGHTS and CDR2 as YDEGEE. The CDR3 consists of 16 residues. The V end was cut by 1 base, the J end by 7 bases, with 18 bases between. The CDR3 reads CASSLSRTGTGQPQHF. The CDR3 bases are TGTGCCAGCAGCTTGTCCCGCACAGGGACCGGACAGCCCCAGCATTTT.

This clone has just one count. The chain is built from TRBV19 and TRBJ1-5; perhaps TRBD1 as D (5 bases). Germline V lookup: CDR1 LNHDA, CDR2 SQIVND (reference sequence). The CDR3 sequence is 15 residues long. The V gene lost 5 bases and the J gene lost 3 bases, with 14 bases spanning the gap. The DNA for the CDR3 is TGTGCCAGTAGTTTGGCGTTGGGGCCCAATCAGCCCCAGCATTTT. The encoded protein is CASSLALGPNQPQHF.

This clone has only one observation. This rearrangement joins TRBV10-3 to TRBJ1-6; D perhaps matches TRBD1 (5 bases). Trimming removed 6 bases from V and 0 bases from J, with 21 bases in between. Germline V CDR1 and CDR2: ENHRY, SYGVKD. This CDR3 has 19 residues. The CDR3 nucleotides are TGTGCCATCAGGGACCAGGGAAGGCGTTTGAGCTCCTATAATTCACCCCTCCACTTT. This gives the protein CAIRDQGRRLSSYNSPLHF.

The rearrangement links TRBV19 to TRBJ1-1, with a weak D call TRBD1 (5 bases). Germline lookup yields CDR1 LNHDA and CDR2 SQIVND (reference sequence). The CDR3 spans 13 residues. Trimming left V 5 bases short and J 7 bases short, with 14 bases between. The CDR3 is CASSPRQTFEAFF. DNA of the CDR3: TGTGCCAGTAGTCCTAGACAGACTTTTGAAGCTTTCTTT.

About this clone: Different DNA sequences within this sample yield the same CDR3. The chain couples TRBV9 to TRBJ1-5; D gene unclear. V dropped 0 bases and J dropped 1 base, with 5 bases sitting between them. The CDR3 runs 14 residues. Germline V gives CDR1 SGDLS, CDR2 YYNGEE. The CDR3 region is CASSVGLSNQPQHF. The CDR3, as DNA: TGTGCCAGCAGCGTAGGGCTCAGCAATCAGCCCCAGCATTTT.

This chain connects TRBV30 to TRBJ1-3; TRBD1 agrees at 7 bases. The CDR3 sequence is 17 residues long. CDR1 and CDR2 from the germline V gene are GTSNPN and SVGIG (reference sequence). V lost 5 bases and J lost 2; bases outside the gene matches: 15. CDR3 coding DNA: TGTGCCTGGTCTTCCGGGACAGTTTCTGTTCCTGGAAACACCATATATTTT. Its translation is CAWSSGTVSVPGNTIYF.

The chain employs TRBV7-2 and TRBJ2-2; 11 positions match TRBD2. After removal of 2 bases from V and 3 bases from J, the junction contained 8 bases not matched to a gene. This CDR3 is 18 amino acids long. CDR1 is SGHTA, CDR2 FQGNSA, per germline. This CDR3 reads CASSLKLAGGTYTGELFF. CDR3 nucleotides: TGTGCCAGCAGCTTAAAGTTAGCGGGGGGGACTTACACCGGGGAGCTGTTTTTT.

The chain uses TRBV5-1 and TRBJ2-1; 9 positions agree with TRBD2. CDR1 and CDR2 from the germline V gene are SGHRS and YFSETQ. Trimming removed 4 bases from V and 10 bases from J; junction bases left unmatched: 12. This CDR3 is 15 amino acids long. The CDR3 DNA sequence: TGCGCCAGCAGCCTGGTAGCGGGAGCCTCTCAGGAGCAGTTCTTC. Translation: CASSLVAGASQEQFF.

The V call is TRBV4-3, the J call TRBJ2-7; TRBD2 aligns across 13 bases. CDR3 length: 15 residues. Germline V gene lookup returns CDR1 LGHNA and CDR2 YSLEER. The junction had 5 bases not matched to a gene; V was cut back by 6 bases and J by 3 bases. The CDR3 region is CASSLRLAGGYEQYF. CDR3 sequence (DNA): TGCGCCAGCAGTCTAAGACTAGCGGGGGGCTACGAGCAGTACTTC.

The V call is TRBV7-2, the J call TRBJ1-6; TRBD1 agrees at 9 bases. The V gene end was trimmed by 4 bases and the J gene end by 8 bases; junction bases not matched to a gene: 6. CDR3 length: 15 amino acids. Germline V lookup: CDR1 SGHTA, CDR2 FQGNSA. CDR3: CASSWGQGGHSPLHF. CDR3 bases: TGTGCCAGCAGCTGGGGACAGGGCGGCCATTCACCCCTCCACTTT.

In this sample, this clone turned up once. The chain carries TRBV19 and TRBJ2-3; 7 bases match TRBD2. The CDR3 totals 15 residues. The junction had 8 bases not matched to a gene; V was cut back by 7 bases and J by 1 base. In germline, CDR1 is LNHDA, CDR2 SQIVND (reference sequence). The CDR3 here is CASKANSGGTDTQYF. The CDR3 nucleotides are TGTGCCAGTAAAGCGAACAGCGGGGGCACAGATACGCAGTATTTT. Drawing the rest from reference TRBV19 and TRBJ2-3, the complete variable domain is DGGITQSPKYLFRKEGQNVTLSCEQNLNHDAMYWYRQDPGQGLRLIYYSQIVNDFQKGDIAEGYSVSREKKESFPLTVTSAQKNPTAFYLCASKANSGGTDTQYFGPGTRLTVL.

For this clone: The sample holds other DNA sequences that translate to the same CDR3. In DNA form, the CDR3 reads TGTGCCAGCAGCTTGGCGGGGTATGGCTACACCTTC. Protein product: CASSLAGYGYTF. The rearrangement joins TRBV5-6 to TRBJ1-2; no clear D. Between the trimmed V and J ends, which lost 0 bases and 5 bases, there was a span of 5 bases. Germline CDR1 is SGHDT and CDR2 is YYEEEE. The CDR3 is 12 amino acids.

The rearrangement uses TRBV18 and TRBJ2-1, with 14 bases fitting TRBD2. Germline V lookup: CDR1 KGHSH, CDR2 LQKENI. Unmatched junction bases numbered 6, after V lost 5 bases and J lost 9 bases. The CDR3 totals 15 residues. The CDR3 bases are TGTGCCAGCTCAGGGACTAGCGGGAGCCGCGGTGAGCAGTTCTTC. Residues: CASSGTSGSRGEQFF. Combining the CDR3 with reference TRBV18 and TRBJ2-1 gives the whole variable domain NAGVMQNPRHLVRRRGQEARLRCSPMKGHSHVYWYRQLPEEGLKFMVYLQKENIIDESGMPKERFSAEFPKEGPSILRIQQVVRGDSAAYFCASSGTSGSRGEQFFGPGTRLTVL.

The chain employs TRBV18 and TRBJ2-7; D possibly corresponds to TRBD2 (5 bases). CDR1 and CDR2 from the germline V gene are KGHSH and LQKENI. V lost 1 base and J 4 bases, leaving 11 bases between the germline ends. This CDR3 has 14 residues. CDR3 loop: CASSPLEGTYEQYF. For the CDR3, the DNA is TGTGCCAGCTCACCACTAGAGGGAACGTACGAGCAGTACTTC.

The chain carries TRBV5-4 and TRBJ1-4; tentative D call: TRBD1 (5 bases). The CDR3 is made up of 14 amino acids. Trimming cost V 0 bases and J 5 bases, with 8 bases left between them. CDR1 is SGHNT and CDR2 is YYREEE in the germline V gene (reference sequence). CDR3 amino acids: CASSLVDNNEKLFF. The CDR3 region has the DNA TGTGCCAGCAGCTTGGTGGACAACAATGAAAAACTGTTTTTT.

J is TRBJ2-3 and V is TRBV3-1 (or the pseudogene TRBV3-2); 10 bases are a match to TRBD2. The V segment lost 2 bases and the J segment 0 bases; nucleotides outside the gene matches: 8. Looked up from germline, CDR1 is LGHDT and CDR2 is YNNKEL (reference sequence). CDR3 length equals 18 residues. In DNA, the CDR3 is TGTGCCAGCAGCCAACTTCTAGCGGGGGACAACAGCACAGATACGCAGTATTTT. Residues: CASSQLLAGDNSTDTQYF.